The 32 T cell receptor beta chains reported below all come from one sample, sequenced in a study of T-cell memory formation after mild COVID-19. MiXCR was run by TCRdb on the 5' RACE reads, yielding one entry per CDR3 protein. The sample has a few hundred thousand distinct CDR3 sequences, 20% to 25% seen once; the top ten hold roughly 9.1%. The sample comprised PBMCs or a T cell subset sorted from them (not recorded which). The receptors shown here come from an adult woman who had mild COVID-19 (a few samples of this study predate the infection). Cell type and time point are not known.

V usage is TRBV7-9 and J usage is TRBJ2-1; tentative D call: TRBD2 (6 bases). The germline gives CDR1 SEHNR, CDR2 FQNEAQ (reference sequence). Between the trimmed V and J ends, which lost 4 bases and 0 bases, there was a span of 10 bases. CDR3 size: 15 residues. CDR3 sequence: CASSSGLTSYNEQFF. In nucleotides, the CDR3 is TGTGCCAGCAGCTCGGGACTCACCTCCTACAATGAGCAGTTCTTC.

V is TRBV7-3 and J is TRBJ2-2; no definite D call. In germline, CDR1 is SGHTA, CDR2 FQGTGA. Trimming took 5 bases from V and 0 from J, leaving 4 bases between them. CDR3 size: 13 residues. The CDR3 sequence is CASSQANTGELFF. The CDR3 DNA is TGTGCCAGCAGCCAGGCGAACACCGGGGAGCTGTTTTTT.

The rearrangement uses TRBV7-2 and TRBJ2-3; TRBD1 is a possible D gene (7 bases). Germline V lookup: CDR1 SGHTA, CDR2 FQGNSA. This CDR3 comprises 16 residues. V shed 5 bases and J shed 1 base, with 16 bases lying between them. The CDR3 is CASSAGQPRGTDTQYF. The CDR3 DNA follows: TGTGCCAGCAGCGCGGGACAGCCGAGGGGCACAGATACGCAGTATTTT.

The chain carries TRBV7-8 and TRBJ2-5; D unresolved. V lost 5 bases, J lost 5 bases, and 12 bases lay in between. The CDR3 is made up of 13 amino acids. The germline gives CDR1 SGHVS, CDR2 FQNEAQ. For the CDR3, the DNA is TGTGCCAGCAGCCCCTACGTGCAGGAGACCCAGTACTTC. Protein: CASSPYVQETQYF.

This clonotype showed up just a few times. The rearrangement joins TRBV3-1 to TRBJ2-1, with D perhaps assigned TRBD1 or TRBD2 (6 bases each). The ends were cut back, 3 bases at V and 3 bases at J, with 9 bases in the middle. The CDR3 is made up of 14 amino acids. Germline V lookup: CDR1 LGHDT, CDR2 YNNKEL (reference sequence). This chain's CDR3 is CASSQGGNYNEQFF. The CDR3 nucleotides read TGTGCCAGCAGCCAGGGGGGCAACTACAATGAGCAGTTCTTC.

A few counts support this clonotype. The chain has TRBV12-3 or TRBV12-4 and TRBJ1-4; D may be TRBD1 (6 bases). Trimming pared 3 bases from V and 3 bases from J, leaving 14 bases between. There are 16 residues in the CDR3. The CDR3: CASSFGRGSANEKLFF. The CDR3 nucleotides are TGTGCCAGCAGTTTCGGCAGGGGATCGGCTAATGAAAAACTGTTTTTT.

This clonotype occurred once. V is TRBV5-5 and J is TRBJ1-5; possibly TRBD1 for D (5 bases). Germline-derived CDR1 and CDR2 are SGHKS and YYEKEE (reference sequence). CDR3 length: 14 amino acids. Trimming removed 1 base from V and 5 bases from J, with 10 bases in between. CDR3 sequence (DNA): TGTGCCAGCAGCTTGCCAGGGAGCTATCAGCCCCAGCATTTT. Translating it yields CASSLPGSYQPQHF.

This rearrangement joins TRBV4-2 to TRBJ2-7, with 9 nucleotides matching TRBD2. The CDR3 is 17 amino acids. V lost 0 bases and J lost 4; bases outside the gene matches: 10. The germline V gene encodes CDR1 LGHNA and CDR2 YNFKEQ. The CDR3 nucleotides read TGTGCCAGCAGCCAAGAGGATCTGGGACTAGCAGTTTACGAGCAGTACTTC. Translated: CASSQEDLGLAVYEQYF.

Only one count was recorded for this clonotype. The chain joins TRBV5-1 to TRBJ2-3, with 8 bases matching TRBD2. V lost 2 bases and J lost 3; bases outside the gene matches: 8. The CDR3 consists of 16 residues. Germline CDR1 SGHRS, CDR2 YFSETQ. CDR3 amino acids: CASSLSVSGATDTQYF. The CDR3 DNA is TGCGCCAGCAGCTTATCAGTTAGCGGGGCTACAGATACGCAGTATTTT.

V usage is TRBV20-1 and J usage is TRBJ2-1; 9 nucleotides line up with TRBD2. V was pared by 2 bases and J by 6 bases, with 5 bases of the junction left unmatched. The CDR3 sequence is 14 residues long. Germline CDR1 DFQATT, CDR2 SNEGSKA (reference sequence). This chain's CDR3 is CSARSLAGFNEQFF. CDR3 nucleotide sequence: TGCAGTGCTAGATCCCTAGCGGGGTTCAATGAGCAGTTCTTC.

This clonotype has a handful of counts. This chain links TRBV4-2 with TRBJ2-7, with D perhaps being TRBD1 or TRBD2 (5 bases each). The germline V and J ends were trimmed by 0 bases and 0 bases, with 15 bases remaining between them. CDR1 LGHNA and CDR2 YNFKEQ come from the germline V gene. The CDR3 runs to 17 residues. The CDR3 protein is CASSQDASGDSSYEQYF. In DNA form, the CDR3 reads TGTGCCAGCAGCCAAGATGCGAGCGGCGACAGCTCCTACGAGCAGTACTTC.

The gene calls are TRBV27 and TRBJ1-4; D possibly corresponds to TRBD1 (6 bases). In germline, CDR1 is MNHEY, CDR2 SMNVEV (reference sequence). This CDR3 contains 16 residues. V lost 0 bases, J lost 5 bases, and 13 bases lay in between. CDR3 amino acids: CASSLSSRGKNEKLFF. CDR3 sequence (DNA): TGTGCCAGCAGTTTATCCTCCAGGGGTAAAAATGAAAAACTGTTTTTT.

V gene TRBV6-2 or TRBV6-3 combines with J gene TRBJ2-5, with 12 positions matching TRBD2. J gave up 1 base and V 6 bases, and 12 bases lay outside the gene matches. Germline V CDR1 and CDR2: MNHEY, SVGEGT. The CDR3 totals 18 residues. The CDR3 sequence: CASSPGTSGYIFQETQYF. Written as DNA, the CDR3 is TGTGCCAGCAGCCCCGGGACTAGCGGGTACATATTCCAAGAGACCCAGTACTTC.

This clonotype has at least ten counts. The chain carries TRBV12-5 and TRBJ1-6, with a tentative D call TRBD1 (6 bases). Trimming removed 5 bases at V and 9 bases at J, with 14 bases between. Germline CDR1 LGHNT, CDR2 FRNRAP. The CDR3 sequence is 14 residues long. The CDR3 protein is CASGTQGSGSPLHF. The CDR3 DNA reads TGTGCTAGTGGTACACAGGGAAGCGGTTCACCCCTCCACTTT.

This clonotype was observed a few times. This chain links TRBV20-1 with TRBJ2-7; D is undetermined. With 2 bases removed from V and 6 bases from J, the gap between germline ends came to 14 bases. This CDR3 has 13 amino acids. CDR1 and CDR2 (germline): DFQATT, SNEGSKA (reference sequence). Written as DNA, the CDR3 is TGCAGTGCTAGAAATCCTCCCCCGTCCGAGCAGTACTTC. Protein: CSARNPPPSEQYF.

The J gene is TRBJ2-7, the V gene TRBV6-2 or TRBV6-3; D possibly uses TRBD1 or TRBD2 (5 bases each). Germline CDR1 reads MNHEY; CDR2 reads SVGEGT. V was clipped by 7 bases and J by 3 bases, with 16 bases between them. This CDR3 has 14 amino acids. For the CDR3, the DNA is TGTGCCAGCAAAGACCGGGACCCCATCTACGAGCAGTACTTC. Protein: CASKDRDPIYEQYF.

This clonotype has just a few counts. V and J are TRBV7-9 and TRBJ2-7; D unclear. CDR1 SEHNR and CDR2 FQNEAQ come from the germline V gene (reference sequence). This CDR3 spans 15 amino acids. The germline V and J ends were trimmed by 4 bases and 2 bases, with 15 bases remaining between them. The chain's CDR3 is CASSSPSLGAYEQYF. The CDR3 DNA is TGTGCCAGCAGCTCACCTTCTCTCGGAGCCTACGAGCAGTACTTC.

This clonotype has ten or more counts. The CDR3 DNA follows: TGTGCCAGCATGGGACTAACTAACTATGGCTACACCTTC. This codes for CASMGLTNYGYTF. The chain links TRBV7-8 to TRBJ1-2; tentatively, D is TRBD1 (5 bases). CDR1 and CDR2 from the germline V gene are SGHVS and FQNEAQ. V was clipped by 7 bases and J by 0 bases, with 9 bases between them. This CDR3 region has 13 residues. Based on the CDR3 plus reference TRBV7-8 and TRBJ1-2, the full variable domain is GAGVSQSPRYKVAKRGQDVALRCDPISGHVSLFWYQQALGQGPEFLTYFQNEAQLDKSGLPSDRFFAERPEGSVSTLKIQRTQQEDSAVYLCASMGLTNYGYTFGSGTRLTVV.

This clonotype appeared a few times. The chain has TRBV30 and TRBJ2-7, with D unclear. The CDR3 runs 12 residues. Germline values: CDR1 GTSNPN, CDR2 SVGIG (reference sequence). Trimming shortened V by 5 bases and J by 1 base, and 9 bases separated the two germline ends. The DNA of the CDR3 is TGTGCCTGGGGGTTCGATTCCTACGAGCAGTACTTC. Encoded protein: CAWGFDSYEQYF.

This chain joins TRBV5-5 and TRBJ2-2; D uncertain. CDR1 is SGHKS, CDR2 YYEKEE, per germline (reference sequence). Trimming took 1 base from V and 0 from J, leaving 7 bases between them. The CDR3 consists of 15 residues. The CDR3, as DNA: TGTGCCAGCAGCTTGTTGGGTACGAACACCGGGGAGCTGTTTTTT. Residues: CASSLLGTNTGELFF.

This clonotype has more than one count but fewer than ten. The chain links TRBV15 to TRBJ1-1; a possible D gene is TRBD1 (5 bases). The CDR3 spans 14 residues. From germline, CDR1 is LNHNV and CDR2 YYDKDF (reference sequence). V dropped 2 bases and J dropped 1 base, with 8 bases sitting between them. The CDR3: CATSRPTGNTEAFF. The CDR3 bases are TGTGCCACCAGCAGACCCACAGGGAACACTGAAGCTTTCTTT.

The chain carries TRBV29-1 and TRBJ2-1; 7 bases match TRBD1. The CDR3 has 15 residues. With V trimmed by 6 bases and J by 0 bases, 8 bases remained unmatched. The germline gives CDR1 SQVTM, CDR2 ANQGSEA. The DNA of the CDR3 is TGCAGCGTCGCCCGACAGGGCCTCTCCTACAATGAGCAGTTCTTC. Encoded protein: CSVARQGLSYNEQFF.

This clonotype was observed a handful of times. The chain uses TRBV7-8 and TRBJ1-3; D not resolved. The germline gives CDR1 SGHVS, CDR2 FQNEAQ. V lost 6 bases to trimming and J lost 4 bases, with 16 bases between them. The CDR3 totals 15 residues. CDR3 coding DNA: TGTGCCAGCAGGGGCGGAGTCGGGTCGGGAAACACCATATATTTT. The encoded protein is CASRGGVGSGNTIYF.

CDR3 nucleotides: TGTGCCACCAGCAGATCCTCCCGGACAGGACTCTACGAGCAGTACTTC. Translated: CATSRSSRTGLYEQYF. This chain joins TRBV15 and TRBJ2-7, with 7 bases lining up with TRBD1. This CDR3 comprises 16 residues. V was pared by 2 bases and J by 3 bases, with 10 bases of the junction left unmatched. Germline V gene data show CDR1 as LNHNV and CDR2 as YYDKDF (reference sequence).

This rearrangement joins TRBV12-3 or TRBV12-4 to TRBJ2-1, with TRBD1 matching 8 bases. The CDR3 is 12 residues long. J lost 15 bases, V lost 1 base, and 5 bases had no gene match. The CDR3 spells CASSLGGTGMFF. CDR3 bases: TGTGCCAGCAGTTTAGGCGGGACAGGCATGTTCTTC.

This clonotype has a count of ten or more. V and J are TRBV12-3 or TRBV12-4 and TRBJ1-1; D perhaps matches TRBD1 (5 bases). Between the trimmed V and J ends, which lost 1 base and 1 base, there was a span of 7 bases. This CDR3 comprises 14 residues. The CDR3 nucleotides are TGTGCCAGCAGTTTAGGACAGACGAACACTGAAGCTTTCTTT. Translation: CASSLGQTNTEAFF.

This clonotype showed up just a few times. The rearrangement uses TRBV9 and TRBJ2-1; D is ambiguous. CDR1 SGDLS and CDR2 YYNGEE come from the germline V gene. V gave up 3 bases and J gave up 9 bases, with 7 bases separating them. This CDR3 is built from 11 residues. In DNA, the CDR3 is TGTGCCAGCAGCGGAGGTACTGAGCAGTTCTTC. Protein: CASSGGTEQFF.

This clonotype appeared a few times. The chain uses TRBV7-2 and TRBJ2-1; D is perhaps TRBD1 (6 bases). V was cut by 2 bases and J by 4 bases, with 12 bases left in between. The germline CDR1 and CDR2 sequences are SGHTA and FQGNSA. The CDR3 covers 15 residues. The CDR3 reads CASSLLRGLYNEQFF. DNA of the CDR3: TGTGCCAGCAGCTTACTCAGGGGATTATACAATGAGCAGTTCTTC.

This clonotype was detected only once. V and J are TRBV6-5 and TRBJ2-1; the match to TRBD1 covers 8 bases. CDR3 length: 14 residues. Trimming at V came to 5 bases and at J to 7 bases, leaving 7 bases not matched to a gene. Germline loops: CDR1 MNHEY, CDR2 SVGAGI. The CDR3 DNA is TGTGCCAGCAGTCAACCGGGACAGGCGAATGAGCAGTTCTTC. As protein: CASSQPGQANEQFF.

This clonotype was observed a few times. The chain has TRBV28 and TRBJ2-3; TRBD2 matches at 7 bases. The junction had 11 bases not matched to a gene; V was cut back by 7 bases and J by 4 bases. Looked up from germline, CDR1 is MDHEN and CDR2 is SYDVKM. CDR3 length: 15 amino acids. CDR3 coding DNA: TGTGCCAGCAACCTTTGGGGGGGTGGCGCAGATACGCAGTATTTT. Its protein product is CASNLWGGGADTQYF.

The rearrangement links TRBV9 to TRBJ1-2; possible D gene TRBD1, 5 bases. This CDR3 is built from 15 residues. The germline gives CDR1 SGDLS, CDR2 YYNGEE. With 3 bases removed from V and 1 base from J, the gap between germline ends came to 13 bases. The CDR3 DNA reads as TGTGCCAGCAGCGCATCCGGGCAGGGTAACTATGGCTACACCTTC. Its protein is CASSASGQGNYGYTF.

This clonotype turned up a few times. The chain links TRBV24-1 to TRBJ2-1, with 9 positions matching TRBD2. The CDR3 runs to 20 residues. The J segment lost 6 bases and the V segment lost 4 bases, leaving 21 bases of the junction unmatched. Germline values: CDR1 KGHDR, CDR2 SFDVKD. The CDR3 region has the DNA TGTGCCACCAGTGACCCTCACACTAGCGGGCCCCGTATGAGCTTCAATGAGCAGTTCTTC. Protein product: CATSDPHTSGPRMSFNEQFF.